This TCR beta chain is from a study of Ad26.COV2.S vaccination and SARS-CoV-2 variants. The treatment is: some 19 received Ad26.COV2.S at low or high dose, single or two shots; several received placebo; per-sample allocation not given. The investigators took samples on day 63 after the first vaccine or placebo injection. This adult donor, from Boston, was 18-55 years old. Vaccination used an Ad26 vector expressing Wuhan-strain SARS-CoV-2 spike. The protocol was immunoSEQ multiplex PCR, while the TCRdb copy is restricted to in-frame clones and leaves out a portion. The sample has roughly 500,000 clones, nearly 90% seen once. The germline V gene has CDR1 SGHTA and CDR2 FQGNSA. Trimming pared 5 bases from V and 2 bases from J, leaving 6 bases between. CDR3 length: 12 residues.

The V gene is TRBV7-2, the J gene TRBJ1-1; the D is unclear. This receptor was obtained from a person between 18 and 59 years old who received the Ad26.COV2.S COVID-19 vaccine or a placebo. The starting material was peripheral blood, obtained in a trial of Ad26.COV2.S vaccine versus placebo. The chain's CDR3 is CASSAANTEAFF. The DNA for the CDR3 is TGTGCCAGCAGCGCGGCAAACACTGAAGCTTTCTTT.